This T cell receptor (beta chain) was recovered during a study of blood T cell repertoires in COVID-19. Study-level background: The origin of the acute and convalescent COVID-19 samples was the United States, Italy and Spain. T cells, B-cell-depleted T cells, or PBMCs provided the cDNA or gDNA that served as material.

Original methodology: Reference gene primer amplification in the assay estimated nucleated cell counts. Some clones are missing from TCRdb's copy, which holds only in-frame ones; the method was immunoSEQ multiplex PCR. V and J calls and clone size follow that table, whereas D and trimming were derived from the DNA. The top ten clones hold about 5.9% of a sample with a few hundred thousand clones, less than 90% of them seen once. V dropped 7 bases and J dropped 8 bases, with 20 bases sitting between them. Germline V lookup: CDR1 MDHEN, CDR2 SYDVKM. The length of the CDR3 is 14 residues. Specimen: peripheral blood. The sequence derives from a man aged 55-75 years with acute or convalescent COVID-19. The chain is built from TRBV28 and TRBJ1-2; D possibly corresponds to TRBD1 (5 bases). The CDR3 region is CASTLGATFEGYTF. CDR3 in DNA: TGTGCCAGCACCCTTGGGGCCACCTTCGAGGGCTACACCTTC.